These 28 T cell receptor beta chains originate from one sample sequenced in a study of glioma-infiltrating T cells. Amplification of TCR alpha and beta CDR3 regions from RNA used iRepertoire nested multiplex PCR. TCRdb itself ran the multiplex PCR reads through MiXCR, one entry per CDR3 protein. This sample has about 140,000 distinct CDR3 sequences, with roughly 43% found just once. Sequencing was performed on glioma tissue, nonneoplastic brain tissue, or PBMCs (not recorded which). The receptors were gathered from a human donor with low-grade glioma or glioblastoma, undergoing nonglioma brain surgery, or in good health (not recorded which).

The chain joins TRBV11-2 to TRBJ1-1, with no clear D. Trimming removed 2 bases at V and 0 bases at J, with 7 bases between. CDR1 and CDR2 (germline): SGHAT, FQNNGV. There are 14 residues in the CDR3. CDR3 residues: CASSLLGMNTEAFF. In nucleotides, the CDR3 is TGTGCCAGCAGCTTACTTGGGATGAACACTGAAGCTTTCTTT.

The gene calls are TRBV6-6 and TRBJ2-7; D may be TRBD2 (5 bases). Germline CDR1 and CDR2: MNHNY and SVGAGI (reference sequence). This CDR3 comprises 14 residues. The V gene lost 4 bases and the J gene lost 2 bases, with 12 bases spanning the gap. The CDR3 DNA sequence: TGTGCCAGCAGTTTCAGCCCGAGGGCCTACGAGCAGTACTTC. Its protein product is CASSFSPRAYEQYF.

CDR3 region: CASSLAQQGIYGYTF. For the CDR3, the DNA is TGTGCCAGCAGCTTAGCGCAACAGGGAATCTATGGCTACACCTTC. The chain joins TRBV7-2 to TRBJ1-2, with a possible D match to TRBD1 (6 bases). V lost 0 bases and J lost 4, with 12 bases in between. Per germline, CDR1 SGHTA and CDR2 FQGNSA. This CDR3 is 15 amino acids long.

This clonotype was counted ten times or more. The chain joins TRBV28 to TRBJ1-5; no firm D call. The CDR3 consists of 18 residues. Per the germline V gene, CDR1 is MDHEN and CDR2 is SYDVKM. V shed 5 bases and J shed 1 base, with 21 bases lying between them. The CDR3: CASSAAERERASNQPQHF. The CDR3 DNA reads as TGTGCCAGCAGTGCCGCGGAGAGAGAGAGGGCAAGCAATCAGCCCCAGCATTTT.

The sample holds a few counts of this clonotype. The chain combines TRBV6-1 with TRBJ1-2; D is unclear. V dropped 6 bases and J dropped 7 bases, with 12 bases sitting between them. Germline CDR1 MNHNS, CDR2 SASEGT. There are 12 residues in the CDR3. DNA of the CDR3: TGTGCCAGCAGACCTCCCCTGGGTGGCTACACCTTC. Translated, it gives CASRPPLGGYTF.

This clonotype was seen at least ten times. The chain has TRBV20-1 and TRBJ1-2, with D perhaps matching TRBD1 (5 bases). This CDR3 has 12 residues. Trimming left V 0 bases short and J 5 bases short, with 7 bases between. From germline, CDR1 is DFQATT and CDR2 SNEGSKA (reference sequence). The CDR3 DNA sequence: TGCAGTGCTAGAGATCGGGGGTATGGCTACACCTTC. As protein: CSARDRGYGYTF.

This clonotype was counted only a few times. The chain couples TRBV6-1 to TRBJ2-6; D gene ambiguous. The ends were cut back, 6 bases at V and 0 bases at J, with 9 bases in the middle. Germline CDR1 MNHNS, CDR2 SASEGT. The CDR3 totals 15 residues. CDR3 amino acids: CASSSAASGANVLTF. The CDR3 DNA reads TGTGCCAGCAGCTCCGCTGCCTCTGGGGCCAACGTCCTGACTTTC.

This clonotype was observed a handful of times. This CDR3 reads CSARSRTGPYEQYF. For the CDR3, the DNA is TGCAGTGCTAGATCCCGGACAGGTCCCTACGAGCAGTACTTC. The gene calls are TRBV20-1 and TRBJ2-7; 7 bases align to TRBD1. The germline V gene encodes CDR1 DFQATT and CDR2 SNEGSKA (reference sequence). V was pared by 2 bases and J by 2 bases, with 6 bases of the junction left unmatched. This CDR3 has 14 amino acids.

This clonotype has only a few counts. The V gene is TRBV29-1, the J gene TRBJ2-7, with D possibly matching TRBD1 (6 bases). The V end lost 0 bases, the J end lost 5 bases, and 11 bases lay between the germline ends. The CDR3 is made up of 13 amino acids. Germline assignment: CDR1 SQVTM and CDR2 ANQGSEA. The CDR3 region has the DNA TGCAGCGTTGAAGAGGTACAGGGTAACGAGCAGTACTTC. Its protein product is CSVEEVQGNEQYF.

The chain carries TRBV16 and TRBJ1-3; D is ambiguous. The germline V and J ends were trimmed by 1 base and 7 bases, with 8 bases remaining between them. The CDR3 is 13 amino acids. Germline CDR1 reads KGHSY; CDR2 reads FQNENV. The CDR3 is CASSQFQSNTIYF. CDR3 nucleotides: TGTGCCAGCAGCCAATTTCAATCGAACACCATATATTTT. Looking up the rest from reference TRBV16 and TRBJ1-3 gives the full variable domain: GEEVAQTPKHLVRGEGQKAKLYCAPIKGHSYVFWYQQVLKNEFKFLISFQNENVFDETGMPKERFSAKCLPNSPCSLEIQATKLEDSAVYFCASSQFQSNTIYFGEGSWLTVV.

The rearrangement links TRBV28 to TRBJ1-5, with D unresolved. This CDR3 has 13 residues. Germline V gives CDR1 MDHEN, CDR2 SYDVKM. Trimming cost V 6 bases and J 1 base, with 7 bases left between them. The CDR3 coding sequence is TGTGCCAGCAGGGAAGGGAGCAATCAGCCCCAGCATTTT. It encodes CASREGSNQPQHF.

The rearrangement joins TRBV3-1 to TRBJ1-2, with a tentative D call TRBD1 (6 bases). V was trimmed by 5 bases and J by 3 bases, leaving 10 bases between them. Looked up from germline, CDR1 is LGHDT and CDR2 is YNNKEL (reference sequence). The CDR3 is 13 amino acids. In nucleotides, the CDR3 is TGTGCCAGCAGCGGGGGCTATTACTATGGCTACACCTTC. Translating it yields CASSGGYYYGYTF.

This clonotype was recorded a few times. The V call is TRBV6-1, the J call TRBJ2-7; TRBD1 aligns across 9 bases. The CDR3 totals 14 residues. With 5 bases clipped from V and 4 bases from J, the junction kept 6 bases outside the gene matches. Germline V gene lookup returns CDR1 MNHNS and CDR2 SASEGT. This CDR3 reads CASSPGTGIYEQYF. DNA for the CDR3: TGTGCCAGCAGTCCCGGGACAGGGATTTACGAGCAGTACTTC.

This clonotype is medium-sized (0.01 to 0.1%) by share. V usage is TRBV28 and J usage is TRBJ2-3; no clear D gene. Germline V gene sequence: CDR1 MDHEN, CDR2 SYDVKM. The CDR3 extends over 13 amino acids. V shed 5 bases and J shed 4 bases, with 10 bases lying between them. The CDR3 DNA sequence: TGTGCCAGCAGTAACCCGCCCCCAGATACGCAGTATTTT. This gives the protein CASSNPPPDTQYF.

Details on this clonotype: It is likely a read error, because the conserved phenylalanine at the end of the CDR3 is missing. V usage is TRBV4-1 and J usage is TRBJ2-1; tentative D call: TRBD2 (5 bases). The CDR3 covers 14 residues. The V and J ends lost 4 bases and 2 bases respectively, with 9 bases between them. In germline, CDR1 is MGHRA, CDR2 YSYEKL. The CDR3: CASSPGSTYNEQFL. The CDR3 bases are TGCGCCAGCAGCCCGGGGTCTACCTACAATGAGCAGTTCCTC.

This clonotype has a handful of counts. The chain carries TRBV6-1 and TRBJ2-3, with 11 nucleotides matching TRBD2. V lost 6 bases and J lost 6; bases outside the gene matches: 14. The germline V gene encodes CDR1 MNHNS and CDR2 SASEGT. The CDR3 runs 17 residues. The CDR3 region is CASSKLPIAGGQDTQYF. As DNA, the CDR3 is TGTGCCAGCAGCAAATTGCCTATAGCGGGGGGGCAGGATACGCAGTATTTT.

The J gene is TRBJ2-2, the V gene TRBV29-1, with D unclear. V was cut by 2 bases and J by 6 bases, with 7 bases left in between. Germline assignment: CDR1 SQVTM and CDR2 ANQGSEA. The CDR3 extends over 12 amino acids. CDR3 coding DNA: TGCAGCGTTGAAAACCGACCCGGGGAGCTGTTTTTT. Its translation: CSVENRPGELFF.

CDR3 bases: TGTGCCAGCAGTTACACCCTGGACTACGTCTACAATGAGCAGTTCTTC. Protein product: CASSYTLDYVYNEQFF. This chain uses TRBV6-6 with TRBJ2-1, with a weak D call TRBD2 (6 bases). V was pared by 2 bases and J by 3 bases, with 14 bases between. Germline CDR1 reads MNHNY; CDR2 reads SVGAGI (reference sequence). This CDR3 comprises 16 residues.

The chain carries TRBV6-2 or TRBV6-3 and TRBJ1-6; D might be TRBD1 (5 bases). Germline CDR1 is MNHEY and CDR2 is SVGEGT. The CDR3 length is 13 residues. With 10 bases removed from V and 8 bases from J, the gap between germline ends came to 15 bases. CDR3 amino acids: CATQILGDSPLHF. As DNA, the CDR3 is TGTGCCACCCAGATCTTAGGGGATTCACCCCTCCACTTT.

With regard to this clonotype: One end of the junction fails to match germline, which may point to a read error. The chain recombines TRBV7-8 with TRBJ1-2; D ambiguous. The CDR3 sequence is 14 residues long. Germline lookup yields CDR1 SGHVS and CDR2 FQNEAQ. Here the CDR3 reads CASSQARVNYGYTF. CDR3 DNA sequence: TGCGCCAGCAGCCAAGCGAGGGTTAACTATGGCTACACCTTC.

The chain has TRBV28 and TRBJ2-7; 11 nucleotides match TRBD2. The length of the CDR3 is 18 residues. Trimming cost V 8 bases and J 0 bases; bases outside gene matches: 15. Per the germline V gene, CDR1 is MDHEN and CDR2 is SYDVKM. DNA of the CDR3: TGTGCCAGCCTCACGCGGGGATTAGCGGGAGGGAGCTCCTACGAGCAGTACTTC. It encodes CASLTRGLAGGSSYEQYF.

This chain links TRBV4-1 with TRBJ2-7; 8 bases line up with TRBD1. The CDR3 is 14 residues long. V was pared by 1 base and J by 8 bases, with 7 bases of the junction left unmatched. Per the germline V gene, CDR1 is MGHRA and CDR2 is YSYEKL. CDR3 DNA sequence: TGCGCCAGCAGCCAAGCCAGGGGGCAGTCCAAGCAGTACTTC. Translated: CASSQARGQSKQYF.

The chain joins TRBV5-4 to TRBJ2-5; D remains unclear. CDR3 size: 14 residues. Trimming took 4 bases from V and 3 from J, leaving 13 bases between them. CDR1 and CDR2 (germline): SGHNT, YYREEE (reference sequence). CDR3 residues: CASSLNGNKETQYF. The CDR3 nucleotides read TGTGCCAGCAGCCTCAACGGAAACAAAGAGACCCAGTACTTC.

This clonotype has at least ten counts. V gene TRBV27 combines with J gene TRBJ2-3; D gene uncertain. The CDR3 has 14 amino acids. Germline CDR1 is MNHEY and CDR2 is SMNVEV (reference sequence). Trimming took off 0 bases at V and 0 bases at J, with 4 bases between the two ends. The CDR3 nucleotides are TGTGCCAGCAGTTTATCCTTTAGCACAGATACGCAGTATTTT. This encodes CASSLSFSTDTQYF.

For this clonotype: Sequence at one end of the junction differs from germline and may be a read error. The V gene is TRBV28, the J gene TRBJ2-5; 9 nucleotides line up with TRBD2. The CDR3 sequence is 15 residues long. CDR1 and CDR2 (germline): MDHEN, SYDVKM. The CDR3 nucleotides are TGTGCCAGCAGTGAAGCGGGAGGTGTTGTTGAGACCAAGTACTTC. It is translated as CASSEAGGVVETKYF.

The chain links TRBV7-9 to TRBJ1-5; 7 bases align to TRBD1. CDR1 SEHNR and CDR2 FQNEAQ come from the germline V gene (reference sequence). The CDR3 contains 12 residues. J lost 9 bases, V lost 5 bases, and 4 bases had no gene match. DNA for the CDR3: TGTGCCAGCAGCGTCCGGGACAGGCCCCAGCATTTT. It codes for CASSVRDRPQHF.

This clonotype was counted once. The rearrangement uses TRBV5-1 and TRBJ2-1; D might be TRBD2 (5 bases). The germline CDR1 and CDR2 sequences are SGHRS and YFSETQ. V was shortened by 4 bases and J by 7 bases, with 21 bases between the two germline ends. The CDR3 loop spans 16 amino acids. The CDR3 nucleotides read TGCGCCAGCAGCCCCGAGGGCCGGCTAACTGGAAATGAGCAGTTCTTC. Translated, it gives CASSPEGRLTGNEQFF.

The chain couples TRBV7-9 to TRBJ2-2, with unresolved D. In germline, CDR1 is SEHNR, CDR2 FQNEAQ (reference sequence). The CDR3 runs to 15 residues. V lost 5 bases and J lost 3, with 13 bases in between. CDR3 coding DNA: TGTGCCAGCAGCCGCGTTGGGTCCGACACCGGGGAGCTGTTTTTT. Residues: CASSRVGSDTGELFF.